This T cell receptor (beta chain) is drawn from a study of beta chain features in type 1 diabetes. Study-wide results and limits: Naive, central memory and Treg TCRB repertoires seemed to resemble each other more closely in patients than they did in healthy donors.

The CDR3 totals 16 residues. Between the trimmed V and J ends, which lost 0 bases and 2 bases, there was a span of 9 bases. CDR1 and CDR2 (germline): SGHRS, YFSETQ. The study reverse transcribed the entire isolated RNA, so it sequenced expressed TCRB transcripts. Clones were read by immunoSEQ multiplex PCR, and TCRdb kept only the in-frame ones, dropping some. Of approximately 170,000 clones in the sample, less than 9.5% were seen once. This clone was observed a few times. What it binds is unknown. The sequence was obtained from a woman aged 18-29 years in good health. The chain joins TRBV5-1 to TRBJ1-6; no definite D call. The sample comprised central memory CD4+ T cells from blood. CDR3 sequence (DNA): TGCGCCAGCAGCTTGGGGGGAGTCACCTATAATTCACCCCTCCACTTT. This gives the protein CASSLGGVTYNSPLHF.